The 32 T cell receptor beta chains in this list originate from one sample, sequenced in a study of shared clonotypes between healthy human individuals. The assay was immunoSEQ multiplex PCR, and TCRdb's table has in-frame clones only and misses some. The data contain 2 million to 2.5 million clones, 90% to 97% of them seen just once; the ten biggest clones take up less than 0.15%. Sample: naive CD4+ T cells sorted from blood. The subset: CD45RA+ positively selected. Receptor source: a man younger than 35 in good health.

V and J are TRBV6-1 and TRBJ1-2, with TRBD1 identical over 7 bases. The germline V gene encodes CDR1 MNHNS and CDR2 SASEGT. Trimming removed 2 bases from V and 2 bases from J; junction bases left unmatched: 11. This CDR3 has 17 residues. The CDR3 spells CASSEIGQVGTNYGYTF. The CDR3 nucleotides are TGTGCCAGCAGTGAAATAGGACAGGTTGGGACCAACTATGGCTACACCTTC.

V and J are TRBV30 and TRBJ2-7; D not resolved. This CDR3 region has 15 residues. V lost 3 bases, J lost 0 bases, and 15 bases lay in between. Germline-derived CDR1 and CDR2 are GTSNPN and SVGIG (reference sequence). Here the CDR3 reads CAWRRFGRSSYEQYF. The CDR3 DNA follows: TGTGCCTGGAGACGGTTTGGACGGAGCTCCTACGAGCAGTACTTC.

This clone appeared once. CDR3 amino acids: CASSVGGTGENTEAFF. The CDR3 DNA reads TGTGCCAGCAGCGTAGGAGGGACAGGCGAGAACACTGAAGCTTTCTTT. This chain uses TRBV9 with TRBJ1-1, with TRBD1 matching 8 bases. Germline loops: CDR1 SGDLS, CDR2 YYNGEE. Unmatched junction bases numbered 5, after V lost 0 bases and J lost 1 base. This CDR3 has 16 residues.

This clone was observed a single time. The sample contains more than one DNA sequence encoding this CDR3. The chain has TRBV11-1 and TRBJ2-7; a possible D gene is TRBD1 (5 bases). V lost 8 bases and J lost 1, with 12 bases in between. This CDR3 region has 13 residues. Germline V gene sequence: CDR1 SGHAT, CDR2 FQDESV (reference sequence). CDR3 in DNA: TGTGCCAGCGGACAAGGGATTTCCTACGAGCAGTACTTC. This sequence encodes CASGQGISYEQYF. Full variable domain (missing parts from reference TRBV11-1 and TRBJ2-7): EAEVAQSPRYKITEKSQAVAFWCDPISGHATLYWYRQILGQGPELLVQFQDESVVDDSQLPKDRFSAERLKGVDSTLKIQPAELGDSAMYLCASGQGISYEQYFGPGTRLTVT.

The chain recombines TRBV4-2 with TRBJ2-2; possibly TRBD2 for D (5 bases). V gave up 0 bases and J gave up 0 bases, with 8 bases separating them. Germline loops: CDR1 LGHNA, CDR2 YNFKEQ. This CDR3 contains 16 residues. CDR3 residues: CASSQDPGANTGELFF. In DNA form, the CDR3 reads TGTGCCAGCAGCCAAGACCCCGGGGCGAACACCGGGGAGCTGTTTTTT.

The chain couples TRBV19 to TRBJ1-4; the match to TRBD1 covers 7 bases. Germline loops: CDR1 LNHDA, CDR2 SQIVND (reference sequence). V lost 10 bases, J lost 4 bases, and 6 bases stayed unmatched. The CDR3 runs to 13 residues. The CDR3 coding sequence is TGTGCCACCCGGGGACAGATTAATGAAAAACTGTTTTTT. Its translation is CATRGQINEKLFF.

This chain connects TRBV25-1 to TRBJ2-2, with D perhaps given as TRBD1 or TRBD2 (5 bases each). The germline V gene encodes CDR1 MGHDK and CDR2 SYGVNS. V lost 1 base and J 1 base, leaving 10 bases between the germline ends. CDR3 length equals 16 residues. Written as DNA, the CDR3 is TGTGCCAGCAGTGAATCCCCAGGGAGGAACACCGGGGAGCTGTTTTTT. As protein: CASSESPGRNTGELFF.

V and J are TRBV2 and TRBJ1-2; D uncertain. Germline lookup yields CDR1 SNHLY and CDR2 FYNNEI. V lost 3 bases and J 7 bases, leaving 12 bases between the germline ends. The CDR3 is 13 amino acids. CDR3 region: CASSDEGGFGYTF. In DNA form, the CDR3 reads TGTGCCAGCAGTGACGAAGGAGGCTTTGGCTACACCTTC.

This sequence joins TRBV6-6 and TRBJ1-2; D ambiguous. The germline V gene encodes CDR1 MNHNY and CDR2 SVGAGI (reference sequence). V gave up 6 bases and J gave up 3 bases, with 17 bases separating them. The CDR3 is 15 residues long. As DNA, the CDR3 is TGTGCCAGCAGCTACCCGGCGGGCTCTGACTATGGCTACACCTTC. This gives the protein CASSYPAGSDYGYTF.

The rearrangement joins TRBV2 to TRBJ1-5; no clear D gene. Trimming took off 4 bases at V and 0 bases at J, with 19 bases between the two ends. CDR3 size: 18 residues. Germline CDR1 reads SNHLY; CDR2 reads FYNNEI. In nucleotides, the CDR3 is TGTGCCAGCAGTGGACTATCCCCCCTCAGGTATAGCAATCAGCCCCAGCATTTT. This gives the protein CASSGLSPLRYSNQPQHF. The whole variable domain, filled in from reference TRBV2 and TRBJ1-5, reads EPEVTQTPSHQVTQMGQEVILRCVPISNHLYFYWYRQILGQKVEFLVSFYNNEISEKSEIFDDQFSVERPDGSNFTLKIRSTKLEDSAMYFCASSGLSPLRYSNQPQHFGDGTRLSIL.

The table lists this clone with a count of one. The genes are TRBV30 and TRBJ1-1; the D is unclear. The CDR3 is made up of 13 amino acids. The germline V gene has CDR1 GTSNPN and CDR2 SVGIG (reference sequence). With 3 bases removed from V and 6 bases from J, the gap between germline ends came to 14 bases. This CDR3 is CAWRYPPGAEAFF. The CDR3 DNA reads TGTGCCTGGAGGTACCCCCCAGGCGCTGAAGCTTTCTTT.

Points on this clone: The junction departs from the called germline gene at one end, perhaps through a read error. This chain uses TRBV7-7 with TRBJ1-5; no reliable D call. This CDR3 comprises 13 residues. CDR1 and CDR2 (germline): SSHAT, FNYEAQ (reference sequence). The CDR3 DNA reads as TGTGCTAGCAGCTTAACAGACGATCAGCCCCAGCATTTT. The encoded protein is CASSLTDDQPQHF.

The chain is built from TRBV5-1 and TRBJ2-2, with TRBD2 as a possible D gene (6 bases). Germline V gene sequence: CDR1 SGHRS, CDR2 YFSETQ. The V end was cut by 0 bases, the J end by 7 bases, with 10 bases between. The length of the CDR3 is 14 residues. DNA of the CDR3: TGCGCCAGCAGCTTGGTCGGGGGTCTCGGGGAGCTGTTTTTT. Residues: CASSLVGGLGELFF. Full variable domain (missing parts from reference TRBV5-1 and TRBJ2-2): KAGVTQTPRYLIKTRGQQVTLSCSPISGHRSVSWYQQTPGQGLQFLFEYFSETQRNKGNFPGRFSGRQFSNSRSEMNVSTLELGDSALYLCASSLVGGLGELFFGEGSRLTVL.

This sequence joins TRBV7-3 and TRBJ2-1; 9 bases match TRBD1. CDR3 length: 17 amino acids. Germline values: CDR1 SGHTA, CDR2 FQGTGA. The J segment lost 2 bases and the V segment lost 4 bases, leaving 9 bases of the junction unmatched. CDR3 region: CASSSHRGQATYNEQFF. CDR3 nucleotide sequence: TGTGCCAGCAGCTCCCACAGGGGGCAAGCCACCTACAATGAGCAGTTCTTC.

CDR3 sequence: CASSSVAGEYEQYF. The CDR3 DNA follows: TGCGCCAGCAGCTCCGTAGCGGGAGAATACGAGCAGTACTTC. This chain uses TRBV5-1 with TRBJ2-7, with 9 positions matching TRBD2. Germline lookup yields CDR1 SGHRS and CDR2 YFSETQ. The CDR3 is 14 residues long. V shed 3 bases and J 4 bases; nucleotides not matched to a gene: 5.

The chain uses TRBV10-3 and TRBJ2-5; no firm D call. The CDR3 contains 12 residues. V lost 3 bases to trimming and J lost 3 bases, with 5 bases between them. Germline loops: CDR1 ENHRY, CDR2 SYGVKD. CDR3: CAISDGKETQYF. The CDR3 DNA reads as TGTGCCATCAGTGACGGTAAAGAGACCCAGTACTTC.

The chain uses TRBV2 and TRBJ2-1; 7 nucleotides line up with TRBD2. Trimming at V came to 4 bases and at J to 3 bases, leaving 3 bases not matched to a gene. The CDR3 spans 14 residues. In germline, CDR1 is SNHLY, CDR2 FYNNEI. In nucleotides, the CDR3 is TGTGCCAGCAGTGTGAGCGGGATCTACAATGAGCAGTTCTTC. Translation gives CASSVSGIYNEQFF.

The J gene is TRBJ2-7, the V gene TRBV7-8; 8 nucleotides match TRBD2. J gave up 4 bases and V 1 base, and 3 bases lay outside the gene matches. The CDR3 length is 14 residues. Germline CDR1 reads SGHVS; CDR2 reads FQNEAQ. The CDR3 reads CASSLGRLAYEQYF. As DNA, the CDR3 is TGTGCCAGCAGCTTAGGAAGACTAGCGTACGAGCAGTACTTC.

This clone was counted once. The chain joins TRBV4-3 to TRBJ2-1, with 7 bases aligning to TRBD2. There are 15 residues in the CDR3. CDR1 is LGHNA, CDR2 YSLEER, per germline. V lost 4 bases, J lost 7 bases, and 10 bases stayed unmatched. CDR3 amino acids: CASSPSRAGTNEQFF. Written as DNA, the CDR3 is TGCGCCAGCAGCCCCTCCCGAGCGGGAACTAATGAGCAGTTCTTC.

The chain couples TRBV9 to TRBJ1-2; D unclear. The ends were cut back, 2 bases at V and 5 bases at J, with 10 bases in the middle. Looked up from germline, CDR1 is SGDLS and CDR2 is YYNGEE. This CDR3 contains 13 residues. The CDR3 loop reads CASSVIGEYGYTF. The CDR3 DNA reads TGTGCCAGCAGCGTCATCGGTGAATATGGCTACACCTTC.

This clone was recorded a few times. The same CDR3 arises from other DNA sequences in this sample as well. The genes are TRBV15 and TRBJ2-7; D ambiguous. V was pared by 3 bases and J by 2 bases, with 8 bases between. The CDR3 is made up of 13 amino acids. CDR1 and CDR2 (germline): LNHNV, YYDKDF (reference sequence). The CDR3 protein is CATSRAGTYEQYF. In DNA, the CDR3 is TGTGCCACCAGCAGGGCAGGAACCTACGAGCAGTACTTC.

This clone was found once. J is TRBJ2-6 and V is TRBV7-2; no definite D call. V was cut by 3 bases and J by 0 bases, with 12 bases left in between. Germline V gene lookup returns CDR1 SGHTA and CDR2 FQGNSA. CDR3 length: 17 amino acids. The CDR3 DNA sequence: TGTGCCAGCAGCTTGCAGGTGCGGTCCTCTGGGGCCAACGTCCTGACTTTC. This encodes CASSLQVRSSGANVLTF.

The chain recombines TRBV11-3 with TRBJ1-1; 8 positions match TRBD1. The CDR3 totals 13 residues. CDR1 is SGHNT and CDR2 is YENEEA in the germline V gene. With 2 bases clipped from V and 9 bases from J, the junction kept 5 bases outside the gene matches. This CDR3 is CASSLNDRGQAFF. DNA of the CDR3: TGTGCCAGCAGCTTAAATGACAGGGGCCAAGCTTTCTTT.

This sequence joins TRBV5-1 and TRBJ2-5; the match to TRBD1 covers 7 bases. The junction had 6 bases not matched to a gene; V was cut back by 7 bases and J by 0 bases. From germline, CDR1 is SGHRS and CDR2 YFSETQ. The CDR3 runs to 14 residues. The CDR3 loop is CASRPDRDQETQYF. The CDR3, as DNA: TGCGCCAGCCGACCTGACAGGGACCAAGAGACCCAGTACTTC.

This chain connects TRBV5-1 to TRBJ1-1, with no clear D. The CDR3 runs 14 residues. Germline V lookup: CDR1 SGHRS, CDR2 YFSETQ. V was cut by 0 bases and J by 1 base, with 7 bases left in between. In nucleotides, the CDR3 is TGCGCCAGCAGCTTGGCCAACTCGAACACTGAAGCTTTCTTT. It specifies CASSLANSNTEAFF. The variable domain in full, completed from reference TRBV5-1 and TRBJ1-1, reads KAGVTQTPRYLIKTRGQQVTLSCSPISGHRSVSWYQQTPGQGLQFLFEYFSETQRNKGNFPGRFSGRQFSNSRSEMNVSTLELGDSALYLCASSLANSNTEAFFGQGTRLTVV.

The V and J genes are TRBV5-4 and TRBJ2-7; TRBD2 matches at 9 bases. The CDR3 extends over 16 amino acids. The junction had 8 bases not matched to a gene; V was cut back by 2 bases and J by 2 bases. Germline V gene sequence: CDR1 SGHNT, CDR2 YYREEE (reference sequence). The CDR3 is CASSLSGGRAAYEQYF. In nucleotides, the CDR3 is TGTGCCAGCAGCTTATCTGGCGGGAGGGCCGCCTACGAGCAGTACTTC.

The genes are TRBV28 and TRBJ2-2, with TRBD2 matching over 9 bases. CDR1 and CDR2 (germline): MDHEN, SYDVKM. This CDR3 is built from 12 residues. The DNA of the CDR3 is TGTGGTAGCGGGGGTTGGGCCGGGGAGCTGTTTTTT. This translates into CGSGGWAGELFF.

This chain connects TRBV30 to TRBJ1-1; D unresolved. Germline CDR1 is GTSNPN and CDR2 is SVGIG (reference sequence). The CDR3 has 13 amino acids. V was trimmed by 2 bases and J by 1 base, leaving 8 bases between them. This chain's CDR3 is CAWSRTANTEAFF. DNA for the CDR3: TGTGCCTGGAGTAGGACCGCGAACACTGAAGCTTTCTTT.

V and J are TRBV9 and TRBJ1-1; TRBD1 matches 9 bases. The CDR3 runs 15 residues. The germline gives CDR1 SGDLS, CDR2 YYNGEE. V shed 4 bases, J shed 3 bases, and the junction held 7 bases outside the gene matches. As DNA, the CDR3 is TGTGCCAGCAGCACGAAACAGGGGGCTTACACTGAAGCTTTCTTT. Translating gives CASSTKQGAYTEAFF.

The V gene is TRBV4-3, the J gene TRBJ2-7, with a weak D call TRBD1 (6 bases). Germline lookup yields CDR1 LGHNA and CDR2 YSLEER. V was cut by 0 bases and J by 4 bases, with 10 bases left in between. The CDR3 is 14 amino acids. CDR3 DNA: TGCGCCAGCAGCCAAGAACAGGGTTGGTACGAGCAGTACTTC. Translation gives CASSQEQGWYEQYF.

The genes are TRBV6-5 and TRBJ1-4; maybe TRBD1 (5 bases). This CDR3 has 15 amino acids. Germline V CDR1 and CDR2: MNHEY, SVGAGI. Trimming removed 2 bases at V and 10 bases at J, with 17 bases between. The CDR3 DNA reads as TGTGCCAGCAGTTACGACGGCTCCCATAGGGGAAAACTGTTTTTT. This translates into CASSYDGSHRGKLFF.

The chain uses TRBV10-3 and TRBJ2-7; no clear D gene. The CDR3 length is 12 residues. With 6 bases removed from V and 3 bases from J, the gap between germline ends came to 9 bases. The germline V gene has CDR1 ENHRY and CDR2 SYGVKD. The CDR3 DNA reads TGTGCCATCAGACAGAATAACTACGAGCAGTACTTC. Its protein is CAIRQNNYEQYF.